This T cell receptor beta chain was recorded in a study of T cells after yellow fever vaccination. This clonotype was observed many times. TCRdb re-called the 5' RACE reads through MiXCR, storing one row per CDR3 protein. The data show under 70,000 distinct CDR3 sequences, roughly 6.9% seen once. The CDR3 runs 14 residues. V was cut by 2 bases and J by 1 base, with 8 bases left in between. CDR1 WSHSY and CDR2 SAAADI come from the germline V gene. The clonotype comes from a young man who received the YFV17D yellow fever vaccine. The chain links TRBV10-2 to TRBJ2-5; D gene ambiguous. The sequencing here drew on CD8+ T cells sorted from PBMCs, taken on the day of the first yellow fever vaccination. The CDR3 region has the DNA TGCGCCAGCAGTGAGGTAGTACGCCAAGAGACCCAGTACTTC. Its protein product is CASSEVVRQETQYF.